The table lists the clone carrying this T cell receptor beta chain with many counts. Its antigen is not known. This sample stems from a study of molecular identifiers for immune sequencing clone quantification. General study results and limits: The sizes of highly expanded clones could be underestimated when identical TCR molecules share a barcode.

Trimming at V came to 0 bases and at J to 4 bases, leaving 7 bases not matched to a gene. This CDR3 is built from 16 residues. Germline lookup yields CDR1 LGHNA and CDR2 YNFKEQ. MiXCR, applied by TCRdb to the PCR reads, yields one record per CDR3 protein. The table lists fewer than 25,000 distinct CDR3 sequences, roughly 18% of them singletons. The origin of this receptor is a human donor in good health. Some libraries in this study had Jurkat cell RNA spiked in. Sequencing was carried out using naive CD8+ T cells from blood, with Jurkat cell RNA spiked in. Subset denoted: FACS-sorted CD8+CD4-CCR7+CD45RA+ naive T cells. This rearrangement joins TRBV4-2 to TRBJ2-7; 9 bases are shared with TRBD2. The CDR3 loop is CASSQEALAGRYEQYF. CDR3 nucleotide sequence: TGTGCCAGCAGCCAAGAGGCTCTAGCGGGACGATACGAGCAGTACTTC.